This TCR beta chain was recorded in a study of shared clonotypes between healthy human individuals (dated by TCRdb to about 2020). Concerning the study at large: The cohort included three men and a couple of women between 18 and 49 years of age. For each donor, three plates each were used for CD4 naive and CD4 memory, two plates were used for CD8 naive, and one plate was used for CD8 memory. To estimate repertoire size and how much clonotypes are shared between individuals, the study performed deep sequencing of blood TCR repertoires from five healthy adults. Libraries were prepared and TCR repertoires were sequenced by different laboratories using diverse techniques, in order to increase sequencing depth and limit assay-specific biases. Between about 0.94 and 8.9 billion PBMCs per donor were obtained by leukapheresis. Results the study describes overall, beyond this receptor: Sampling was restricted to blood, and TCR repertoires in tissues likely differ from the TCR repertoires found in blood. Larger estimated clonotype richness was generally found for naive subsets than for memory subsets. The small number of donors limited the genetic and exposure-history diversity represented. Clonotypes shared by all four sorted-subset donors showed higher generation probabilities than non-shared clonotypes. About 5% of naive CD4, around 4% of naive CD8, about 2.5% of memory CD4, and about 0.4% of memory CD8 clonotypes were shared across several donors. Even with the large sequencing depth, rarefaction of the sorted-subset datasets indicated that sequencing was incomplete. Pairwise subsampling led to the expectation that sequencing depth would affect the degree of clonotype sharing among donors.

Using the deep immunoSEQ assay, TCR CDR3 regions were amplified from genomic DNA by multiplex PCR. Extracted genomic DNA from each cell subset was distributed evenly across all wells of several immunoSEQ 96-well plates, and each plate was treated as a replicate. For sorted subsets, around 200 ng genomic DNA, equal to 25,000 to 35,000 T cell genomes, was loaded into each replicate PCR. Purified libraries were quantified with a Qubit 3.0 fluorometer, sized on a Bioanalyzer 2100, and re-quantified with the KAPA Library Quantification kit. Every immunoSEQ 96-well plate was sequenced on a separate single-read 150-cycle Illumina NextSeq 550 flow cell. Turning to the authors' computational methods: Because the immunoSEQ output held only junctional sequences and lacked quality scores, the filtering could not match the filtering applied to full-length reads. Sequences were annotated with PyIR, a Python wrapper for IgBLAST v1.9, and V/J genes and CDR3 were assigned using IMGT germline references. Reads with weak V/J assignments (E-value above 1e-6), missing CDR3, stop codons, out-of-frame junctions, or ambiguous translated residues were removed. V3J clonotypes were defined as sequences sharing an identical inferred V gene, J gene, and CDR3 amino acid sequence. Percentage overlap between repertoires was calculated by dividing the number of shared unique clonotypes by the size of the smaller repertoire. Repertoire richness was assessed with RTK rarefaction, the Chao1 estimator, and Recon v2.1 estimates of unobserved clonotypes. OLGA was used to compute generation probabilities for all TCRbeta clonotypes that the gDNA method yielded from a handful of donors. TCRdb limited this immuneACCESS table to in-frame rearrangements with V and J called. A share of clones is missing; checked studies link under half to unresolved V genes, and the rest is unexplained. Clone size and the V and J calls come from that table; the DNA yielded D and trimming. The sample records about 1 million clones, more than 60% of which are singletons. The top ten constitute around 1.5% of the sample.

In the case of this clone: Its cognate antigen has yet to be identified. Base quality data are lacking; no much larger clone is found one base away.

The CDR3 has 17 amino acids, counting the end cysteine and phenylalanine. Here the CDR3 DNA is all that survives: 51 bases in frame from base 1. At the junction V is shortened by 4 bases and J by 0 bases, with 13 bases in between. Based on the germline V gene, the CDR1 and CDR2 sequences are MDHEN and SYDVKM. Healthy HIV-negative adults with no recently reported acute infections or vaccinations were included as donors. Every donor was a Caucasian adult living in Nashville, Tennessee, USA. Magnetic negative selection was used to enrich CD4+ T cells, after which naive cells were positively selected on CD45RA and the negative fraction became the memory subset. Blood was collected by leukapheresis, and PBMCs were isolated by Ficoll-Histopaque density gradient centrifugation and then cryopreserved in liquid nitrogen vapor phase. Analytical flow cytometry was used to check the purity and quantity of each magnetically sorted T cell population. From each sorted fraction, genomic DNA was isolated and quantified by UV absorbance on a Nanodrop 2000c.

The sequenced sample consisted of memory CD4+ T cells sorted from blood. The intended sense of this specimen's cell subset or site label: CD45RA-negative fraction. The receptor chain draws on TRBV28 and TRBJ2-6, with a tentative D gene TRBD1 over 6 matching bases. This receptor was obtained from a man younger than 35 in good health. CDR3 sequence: CASSSGTPTSGANVLTF. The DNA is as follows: TGTGCCAGCAGTTCCGGGACACCCACCTCTGGGGCCAACGTCCTGACTTTC.